Below, 5 T cell receptor beta chains from the same sample are listed, as sequenced in a study of blood T cell repertoires in COVID-19. Sequencing was performed with immunoSEQ multiplex PCR; in TCRdb, only in-frame clones are kept and a portion is missing. The repertoire holds roughly 430,000 clones, with roughly 86% as singletons. Sequencing was done on a sample of PBMCs or T cells enriched from blood (not recorded which). The receptors shown here come from a woman in her thirties or forties with acute COVID-19.

This clone was recorded only once. The rearrangement uses TRBV6-5 and TRBJ1-5; TRBD1 matches at 7 bases. Germline lookup yields CDR1 MNHEY and CDR2 SVGAGI. V was pared by 9 bases and J by 3 bases, with 5 bases of the junction left unmatched. The CDR3 has 13 residues. The DNA for the CDR3 is TGTGCCAGTCGAACAGGGGACAATCAGCCCCAGCATTTT. Residues: CASRTGDNQPQHF.

The gene calls are TRBV3-1 (or the pseudogene TRBV3-2) and TRBJ2-7, with D hard to call. The length of the CDR3 is 13 residues. Trimming removed 5 bases at V and 7 bases at J, with 15 bases between. Germline V CDR1 and CDR2: LGHDT, YNNKEL (reference sequence). The CDR3 DNA sequence: TGTGCCAGCAGCGCCCGACTTGCTTCGGAGCAGTACTTC. Translating it yields CASSARLASEQYF.

J is TRBJ1-5 and V is TRBV3-1 (or the pseudogene TRBV3-2); TRBD1 is a possible D gene (5 bases). The CDR3 is made up of 14 amino acids. With 1 base removed from V and 7 bases from J, the gap between germline ends came to 11 bases. Germline V gene lookup returns CDR1 LGHDT and CDR2 YNNKEL (reference sequence). CDR3 DNA sequence: TGTGCCAGCAGCCAAGGGGGCGGTTACCAGCCCCAGCATTTT. It translates to CASSQGGGYQPQHF.

Note on this clone: Other nucleotide sequences in the sample specify the same CDR3. The CDR3 here is CSVETSGGTDTQYF. Here the CDR3 DNA reads TGCAGCGTAGAGACTAGCGGGGGCACAGATACGCAGTATTTT. The chain links TRBV29-1 to TRBJ2-3; 11 bases agree with TRBD2. V lost 6 bases to trimming and J lost 1 base; unmatched junction nucleotides: 3. The CDR3 extends over 14 amino acids. Germline V gives CDR1 SQVTM, CDR2 ANQGSEA.

The chain joins TRBV6-5 to TRBJ1-2, with 7 bases fitting TRBD1. The germline gives CDR1 MNHEY, CDR2 SVGAGI. V shed 8 bases and J 0 bases; nucleotides not matched to a gene: 3. The CDR3 totals 13 residues. CDR3 DNA sequence: TGTGCCAGCCGGGACAGAGCTAACTATGGCTACACCTTC. Translating gives CASRDRANYGYTF.